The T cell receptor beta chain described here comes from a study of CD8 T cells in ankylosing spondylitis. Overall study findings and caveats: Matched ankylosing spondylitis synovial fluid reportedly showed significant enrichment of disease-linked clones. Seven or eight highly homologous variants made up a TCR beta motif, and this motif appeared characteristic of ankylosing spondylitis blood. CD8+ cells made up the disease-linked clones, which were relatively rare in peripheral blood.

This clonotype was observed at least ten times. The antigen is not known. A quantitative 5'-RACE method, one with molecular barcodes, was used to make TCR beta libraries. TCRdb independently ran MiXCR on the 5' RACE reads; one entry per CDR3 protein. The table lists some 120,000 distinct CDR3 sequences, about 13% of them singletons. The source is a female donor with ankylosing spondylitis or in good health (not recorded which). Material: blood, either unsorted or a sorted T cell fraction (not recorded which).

This CDR3 is CASSPGDEQFF. Written as DNA, the CDR3 is TGTGCCAGCAGCCCAGGGGATGAGCAGTTCTTC. This sequence joins TRBV7-6 and TRBJ2-1; D is perhaps TRBD1 (6 bases). CDR3 size: 11 residues. Trimming shortened V by 5 bases and J by 8 bases, and 7 bases separated the two germline ends. Germline CDR1 is SGHVS and CDR2 is FNYEAQ.